What follows are 19 T cell receptor beta chains derived from one specimen sequenced in a study of identical twins. Each CDR3 protein is one row after TCRdb ran MiXCR on the 5' RACE reads. Here the sample spans hundreds of thousands of distinct CDR3 sequences, 6% to 8.5% being singletons. These same data were also listed under a study on yellow fever vaccine responses in identical twins.

The sequenced sample was CD8+ T cells sorted from blood. The receptors shown here come from a young woman in good health.

The chain carries TRBV5-1 and TRBJ1-2; D not certain. V lost 2 bases, J lost 5 bases, and 7 bases lay in between. The CDR3 runs 12 residues. Germline-derived CDR1 and CDR2 are SGHRS and YFSETQ. Written as DNA, the CDR3 is TGCGCCAGCAGCTTAACGGATTATGGCTACACCTTC. Its translation is CASSLTDYGYTF.

This clonotype was found many times. The chain recombines TRBV5-1 with TRBJ2-3; 8 positions agree with TRBD2. This CDR3 is built from 18 residues. Looked up from germline, CDR1 is SGHRS and CDR2 is YFSETQ. V lost 4 bases to trimming and J lost 0 bases; unmatched junction nucleotides: 13. The CDR3 DNA reads TGCGCCAGCAGCGGCTTAGAGCGGGAGATCACTAGCACAGATACGCAGTATTTT. Translation: CASSGLEREITSTDTQYF.

This clonotype has only a few counts. The V and J genes are TRBV10-2 and TRBJ2-3; the match to TRBD1 covers 8 bases. The germline gives CDR1 WSHSY, CDR2 SAAADI. The CDR3 has 16 residues. Trimming cost V 7 bases and J 3 bases; bases outside gene matches: 12. The CDR3 nucleotides read TGCGCCAGCACTGAAGTGGAGACAGGGGAGACAGATACGCAGTATTTT. Translated: CASTEVETGETDTQYF.

V and J are TRBV29-1 and TRBJ1-2; D is unresolved. CDR1 is SQVTM and CDR2 is ANQGSEA in the germline V gene. Between the trimmed V and J ends, which lost 0 bases and 6 bases, there was a span of 8 bases. This CDR3 spans 12 amino acids. The CDR3 region is CSVEDRPDGYTF. The CDR3 coding sequence is TGCAGCGTTGAAGATCGACCGGATGGCTACACCTTC.

This clonotype was seen many times. This chain links TRBV28 with TRBJ1-1, with 7 positions matching TRBD1. The CDR3 loop spans 14 amino acids. CDR1 and CDR2 from the germline V gene are MDHEN and SYDVKM. V dropped 11 bases and J dropped 1; count of bases not matched to a gene: 10. The CDR3 is CAHEAGGTNTEAFF. The DNA of the CDR3 is TGTGCCCACGAGGCAGGGGGAACGAACACTGAAGCTTTCTTT.

This clonotype was seen a handful of times. The chain employs TRBV10-3 and TRBJ2-7; tentative D call: TRBD2 (5 bases). This CDR3 is built from 13 residues. Germline V CDR1 and CDR2: ENHRY, SYGVKD. The V end was cut by 2 bases, the J end by 5 bases, with 10 bases between. CDR3 sequence: CAISEEGDDEQYF. DNA of the CDR3: TGTGCCATCAGTGAGGAGGGTGACGACGAGCAGTACTTC.

This clonotype was counted many times. V gene TRBV2 combines with J gene TRBJ2-7; 7 nucleotides agree with TRBD1. CDR3 length: 16 amino acids. The V segment lost 7 bases and the J segment 2 bases; nucleotides outside the gene matches: 14. Germline CDR1 SNHLY, CDR2 FYNNEI. CDR3 in amino acids: CASTSSGMGQTYEQYV. Written as DNA, the CDR3 is TGTGCCAGCACCTCTTCGGGAATGGGACAGACCTACGAGCAGTACGTC.

This clonotype was observed a handful of times. The genes are TRBV5-5 and TRBJ2-7, with D maybe TRBD1 (5 bases). The germline gives CDR1 SGHKS, CDR2 YYEKEE (reference sequence). Trimming stripped 1 base from V and 3 bases from J, with 14 bases between. The CDR3 is 15 residues long. CDR3 protein: CASSLSGRQIYEQYV. CDR3 in DNA: TGTGCCAGCAGCTTGTCTGGTAGACAGATCTACGAGCAGTACGTC.

This clonotype was counted at least ten times. The rearrangement uses TRBV5-5 and TRBJ2-3, with unresolved D. Germline assignment: CDR1 SGHKS and CDR2 YYEKEE (reference sequence). Between the trimmed V and J ends, which lost 0 bases and 4 bases, there was a span of 9 bases. This CDR3 is built from 14 residues. The CDR3 region is CASSLGLDADTQYF. Here the CDR3 DNA reads TGTGCCAGCAGCTTGGGGTTGGACGCAGATACGCAGTATTTT.

There are a few counts of this clonotype. This sequence joins TRBV12-3 or TRBV12-4 and TRBJ1-1; D gene uncertain. This CDR3 has 16 amino acids. The V gene lost 4 bases and the J gene lost 3 bases, with 18 bases spanning the gap. The CDR3 sequence: CASSSWTNTHYTEAFF. CDR3 DNA sequence: TGTGCCAGCAGTTCGTGGACGAATACGCATTACACTGAAGCTTTCTTT.

This clonotype was counted only a few times. V usage is TRBV3-1 and J usage is TRBJ2-1; 12 bases are a match to TRBD2. The CDR3 is 18 residues long. Germline V gene lookup returns CDR1 LGHDT and CDR2 YNNKEL (reference sequence). V shed 0 bases, J shed 4 bases, and the junction held 7 bases outside the gene matches. The DNA for the CDR3 is TGTGCCAGCAGCCAAGAGACTAGCGGGGGAACCCTATACAATGAGCAGTTCTTC. Translation gives CASSQETSGGTLYNEQFF.

CDR3 residues: CATSPQGQGARETQYF. The CDR3 DNA reads TGTGCCACCAGCCCCCAGGGACAGGGCGCGAGAGAGACCCAGTACTTC. This chain connects TRBV24-1 to TRBJ2-5, with 9 bases matching TRBD1. CDR3 length: 16 residues. The V gene's germline CDR1 is KGHDR and CDR2 SFDVKD. Losses at the gene ends were 7 bases for V and 4 bases for J; bases not matched to a gene: 12.

This chain uses TRBV27 with TRBJ1-2; 7 bases agree with TRBD1. Germline V gene sequence: CDR1 MNHEY, CDR2 SMNVEV (reference sequence). Trimming at V came to 3 bases and at J to 2 bases, leaving 15 bases not matched to a gene. This CDR3 spans 18 amino acids. The CDR3 region has the DNA TGTGCCAGCAGTTTTTTTGGGACCAGACAGGGAGGGAACTATGGCTACACCTTC. It translates to CASSFFGTRQGGNYGYTF.

This clonotype was observed a handful of times. V and J are TRBV20-1 and TRBJ2-7; D unresolved. The V and J ends lost 3 bases and 3 bases respectively, with 15 bases between them. The CDR3 covers 14 residues. Germline V gives CDR1 DFQATT, CDR2 SNEGSKA (reference sequence). The CDR3 DNA sequence: TGCAGTGCTAGGGACCAGCAAAGGAGCTACGAGCAGTACTTC. Translation gives CSARDQQRSYEQYF.

This clonotype has at least ten counts. The chain carries TRBV7-8 and TRBJ2-7, with 7 bases matching TRBD1. This CDR3 has 14 residues. The trim removed 1 base at V and 0 bases at J, leaving 0 bases unmatched. CDR1 is SGHVS and CDR2 is FQNEAQ in the germline V gene. This chain's CDR3 is CASSLGDSSYEQYF. The CDR3 coding sequence is TGTGCCAGCAGCTTAGGGGACAGCTCCTACGAGCAGTACTTC.

The chain employs TRBV7-2 and TRBJ1-2; 7 bases line up with TRBD1. With V trimmed by 4 bases and J by 6 bases, 2 bases remained unmatched. CDR3 length: 12 amino acids. The germline gives CDR1 SGHTA, CDR2 FQGNSA. The CDR3 coding sequence is TGTGCCAGCAGCTCGGGGACAGATGGCTACACCTTC. It translates to CASSSGTDGYTF. The entire variable domain, with the rest obtained from reference TRBV7-2 and TRBJ1-2, is as follows: GAGVSQSPSNKVTEKGKDVELRCDPISGHTALYWYRQSLGQGLEFLIYFQGNSAPDKSGLPSDRFSAERTGGSVSTLTIQRTQQEDSAVYLCASSSGTDGYTFGSGTRLTVV.

This clonotype was seen ten or more times. This chain connects TRBV9 to TRBJ2-1, with D uncertain. This CDR3 has 13 amino acids. In germline, CDR1 is SGDLS, CDR2 YYNGEE. Trimming left V 4 bases short and J 5 bases short, with 10 bases between. The chain's CDR3 is CASSLPRDNEQFF. Written as DNA, the CDR3 is TGTGCCAGCAGCCTCCCCCGGGACAATGAGCAGTTCTTC.

The table lists this clonotype with many counts. CDR3 residues: CASKGTSGYNEQFF. The CDR3 region has the DNA TGTGCCAGCAAGGGGACTAGCGGTTACAATGAGCAGTTCTTC. J is TRBJ2-1 and V is TRBV27; TRBD2 matches at 11 bases. With V trimmed by 7 bases and J by 4 bases, 3 bases remained unmatched. This CDR3 contains 14 residues. Germline assignment: CDR1 MNHEY and CDR2 SMNVEV (reference sequence).

This rearrangement joins TRBV28 to TRBJ2-7, with D possibly matching TRBD1 (6 bases). The V end was cut by 5 bases, the J end by 2 bases, with 16 bases between. The CDR3 totals 15 residues. The V gene's germline CDR1 is MDHEN and CDR2 SYDVKM. In DNA, the CDR3 is TGTGCCAGCAGTACCCCGGGACAATCCCCCTACGAGCAGTACTTC. Translated: CASSTPGQSPYEQYF.